The clone carrying this T cell receptor (beta chain) has more than one count but fewer than ten. This CDR3 comprises 12 residues. The germline V and J ends were trimmed by 0 bases and 5 bases, with 7 bases remaining between them. The germline gives CDR1 DFQATT, CDR2 SNEGSKA (reference sequence). Amplification targeted TCR beta CDR3 regions from RNA transcripts. The HTBI primer set served for first-round RT-PCR of the TCR CDR3. MiXCR was run by TCRdb on the multiplex PCR reads, yielding one entry per CDR3 protein. The sample shows some 600,000 distinct CDR3 sequences, around 14% of them seen only once. This specimen comes from a study of T cells in Graves' hyperthyroidism and ophthalmopathy.

Sequencing used blood. V is TRBV20-1 and J is TRBJ2-5; D is uncertain. The receptor was isolated from a woman in her 30s with Graves' hyperthyroidism that later progressed to Graves' ophthalmopathy. CDR3 nucleotides: TGCAGTGCTAGAGACCCAAGGGAGACCCAGTACTTC. This codes for CSARDPRETQYF.